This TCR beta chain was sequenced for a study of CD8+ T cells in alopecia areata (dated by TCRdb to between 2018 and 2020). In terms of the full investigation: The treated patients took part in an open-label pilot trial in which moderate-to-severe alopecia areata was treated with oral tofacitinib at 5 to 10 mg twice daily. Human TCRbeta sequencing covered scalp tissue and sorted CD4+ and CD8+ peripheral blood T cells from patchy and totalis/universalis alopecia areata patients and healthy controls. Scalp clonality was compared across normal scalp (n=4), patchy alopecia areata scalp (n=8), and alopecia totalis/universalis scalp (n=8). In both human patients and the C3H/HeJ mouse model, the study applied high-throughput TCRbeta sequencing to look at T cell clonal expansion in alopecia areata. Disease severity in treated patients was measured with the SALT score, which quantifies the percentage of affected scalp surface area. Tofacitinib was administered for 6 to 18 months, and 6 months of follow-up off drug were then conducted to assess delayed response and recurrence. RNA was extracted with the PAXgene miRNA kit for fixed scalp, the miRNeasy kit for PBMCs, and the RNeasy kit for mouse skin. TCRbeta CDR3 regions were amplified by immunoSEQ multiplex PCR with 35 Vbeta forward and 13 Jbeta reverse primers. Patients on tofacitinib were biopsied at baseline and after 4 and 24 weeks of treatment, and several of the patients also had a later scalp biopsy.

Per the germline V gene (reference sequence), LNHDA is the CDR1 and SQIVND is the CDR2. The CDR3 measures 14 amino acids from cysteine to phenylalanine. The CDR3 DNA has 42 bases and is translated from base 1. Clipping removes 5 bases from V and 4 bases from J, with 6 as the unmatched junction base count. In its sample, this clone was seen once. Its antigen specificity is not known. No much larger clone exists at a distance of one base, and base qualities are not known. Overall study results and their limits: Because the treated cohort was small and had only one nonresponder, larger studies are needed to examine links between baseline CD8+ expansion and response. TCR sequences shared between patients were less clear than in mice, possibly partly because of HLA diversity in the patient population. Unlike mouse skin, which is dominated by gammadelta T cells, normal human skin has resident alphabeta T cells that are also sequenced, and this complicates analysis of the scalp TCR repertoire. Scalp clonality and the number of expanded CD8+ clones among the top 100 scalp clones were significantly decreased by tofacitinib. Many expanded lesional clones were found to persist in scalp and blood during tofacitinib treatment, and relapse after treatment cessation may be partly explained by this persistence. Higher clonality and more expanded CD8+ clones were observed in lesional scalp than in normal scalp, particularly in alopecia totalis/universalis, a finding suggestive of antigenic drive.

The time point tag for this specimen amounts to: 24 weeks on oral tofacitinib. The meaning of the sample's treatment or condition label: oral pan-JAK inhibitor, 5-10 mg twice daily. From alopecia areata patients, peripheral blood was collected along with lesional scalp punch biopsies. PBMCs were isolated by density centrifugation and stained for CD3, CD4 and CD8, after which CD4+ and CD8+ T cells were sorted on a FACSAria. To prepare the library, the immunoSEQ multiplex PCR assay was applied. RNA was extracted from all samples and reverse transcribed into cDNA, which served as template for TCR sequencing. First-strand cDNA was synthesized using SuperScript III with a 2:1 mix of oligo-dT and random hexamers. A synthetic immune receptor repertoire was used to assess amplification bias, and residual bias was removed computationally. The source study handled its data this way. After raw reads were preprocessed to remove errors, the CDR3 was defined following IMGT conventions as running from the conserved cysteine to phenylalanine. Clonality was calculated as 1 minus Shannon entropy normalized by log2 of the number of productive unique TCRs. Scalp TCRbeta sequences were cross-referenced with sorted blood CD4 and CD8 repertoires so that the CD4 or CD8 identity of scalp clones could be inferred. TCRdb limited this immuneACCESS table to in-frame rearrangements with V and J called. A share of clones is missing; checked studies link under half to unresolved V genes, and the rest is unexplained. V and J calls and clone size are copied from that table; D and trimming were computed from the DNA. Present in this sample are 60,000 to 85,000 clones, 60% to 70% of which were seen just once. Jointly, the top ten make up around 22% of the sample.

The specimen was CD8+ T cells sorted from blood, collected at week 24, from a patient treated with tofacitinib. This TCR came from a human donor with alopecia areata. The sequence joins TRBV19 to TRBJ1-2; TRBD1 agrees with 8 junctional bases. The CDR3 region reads CASSPRTGFYGYTF. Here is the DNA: TGTGCCAGTAGTCCTAGGACAGGGTTCTATGGCTACACCTTC.